A selection of T cell receptor beta chains follows, all from one sample in a study of blood T cells in healthy people across ages. MiXCR was run by TCRdb on the 5' RACE reads, yielding one entry per CDR3 protein. The sample comprises approximately 850,000 distinct CDR3 sequences, roughly 44% of which are singletons, and around 21% rests with the top ten. Sample: blood. The source is a man between 60 and 70 years old in good health. CDR3s include the opening cysteine and the closing phenylalanine or tryptophan. A D gene is named only where the DNA matches it firmly. Clone size, where shown, is once, few, many, or a class for clones that have expanded.

>TRBD1|TRBJ2-1|TRBV5-6|few|17
CASSLLSGDSSYNEQFF
TGTGCCAGCAGCTTGTTAAGTGGGGACAGCTCCTACAATGAGCAGTTCTTC
>TRBD2|TRBJ2-5|TRBV4-2|few|20
CASSPGRGGVSSVFLETQYF
TGTGCCAGCAGCCCTGGGCGGGGGGGCGTAAGTTCGGTGTTCTTGGAGACCCAGTACTTC
>TRBD1|TRBJ2-1|TRBV6-5|-|15
CASRRGPPINNEQFF
TGTGCCAGCAGAAGGGGGCCCCCGATAAACAATGAGCAGTTCTTC
>TRBD1|TRBJ2-1|TRBV4-1|-|17
CTSSPLLNRDRENGQFF
TGCACCAGCAGCCCCCTCTTAAACCGGGACAGAGAAAATGGGCAGTTCTTC
>-|TRBJ2-7|TRBV11-2|once|15
CASSLDRQGRTEQYF
TGTGCCAGCAGCTTAGATCGTCAGGGAAGGACCGAGCAGTACTTC
>-|TRBJ2-5|TRBV12-3/TRBV12-4|many|11
CASTAGETQYF
TGTGCCAGCACCGCCGGGGAGACCCAGTACTTC
>TRBD2|TRBJ2-5|TRBV12-3/TRBV12-4|-|15
CASMERAGVQETQYF
TGTGCCAGCATGGAGAGAGCGGGAGTCCAAGAGACCCAGTACTTC
>TRBD2|TRBJ2-4|TRBV7-2|-|14
CASSDSGGANIQYF
TGTGCCAGCAGCGATAGCGGGGGGGCCAACATTCAGTACTTC
>-|TRBJ2-5|TRBV21-1|few|13
CAKSIQVEETQYF
TGTGCCAAGAGTATACAAGTAGAAGAGACCCAGTACTTC
>TRBD1|TRBJ2-1|TRBV29-1|-|13
CSVTPGQGFEQFF
TGCAGCGTTACGCCGGGACAGGGATTTGAGCAGTTCTTC
>-|TRBJ2-6|TRBV7-2|-|15
CASSLDISGANVLTF
TGTGCCAGCAGCTTGGACATCTCTGGGGCCAACGTCCTGACTTTC
>-|TRBJ2-5|TRBV25-1|-|20
CASSPRGRRMRETFQETQYF
TGTGCCAGCAGTCCGCGGGGACGGCGGATGCGGGAAACCTTCCAAGAGACCCAGTACTTC
>TRBD1|TRBJ2-3|TRBV20-1|-|13
CSANRGSTDTQYF
TGCAGTGCTAACAGGGGCAGCACAGATACGCAGTATTTT
>-|TRBJ2-7|TRBV7-9|-|13
CASSTPVSYEQYF
TGTGCCAGCTCGACACCAGTCTCCTACGAGCAGTACTTC
>TRBD1|TRBJ1-2|TRBV4-3|-|17
CASSQDPRTGVNYGYTF
TGCGCCAGCAGCCAAGACCCCCGGACAGGGGTTAACTATGGCTACACCTTC
>TRBD1|TRBJ2-5|TRBV6-1|-|13
CASSADRGQEQYF
TGTGCCAGCAGTGCGGACAGGGGACAGGAGCAGTACTTC
>-|TRBJ1-5|TRBV6-1|-|16
CASSVGDPISNQPQHF
TGTGCCAGCAGTGTAGGGGATCCTATAAGCAATCAGCCCCAGCATTTT
>-|TRBJ2-7|TRBV20-1|-|14
CSARIGRPHGEQYF
TGCAGTGCTAGAATCGGGAGACCTCATGGCGAGCAGTACTTC
>-|TRBJ2-3|TRBV15|-|16
CAASETGPSLTDTQYF
TGTGCCGCCAGCGAGACTGGTCCCTCTTTGACAGATACGCAGTATTTT
>-|TRBJ1-2|TRBV7-2|-|14
CASSLARRADGYTF
TGTGCCAGCAGCTTAGCCCGCAGGGCGGATGGCTACACCTTC
>TRBD2|TRBJ2-3|TRBV10-3|-|15
CAISGAGGGTDTQYF
TGTGCCATAAGTGGGGCGGGGGGAGGCACAGATACGCAGTATTTT
>TRBD2|TRBJ2-5|TRBV12-3/TRBV12-4|-|15
CASSLDSGVYQTQYF
TGTGCCAGCAGTTTAGATAGCGGGGTTTATCAGACCCAGTACTTC
>-|TRBJ2-5|TRBV29-1|-|14
CSVEGVGIQETQYF
TGCAGCGTTGAAGGGGTAGGGATACAAGAGACCCAGTACTTC
>TRBD2|TRBJ2-3|TRBV5-4|few|15
CASSTGEGVIYTQYF
TGTGCCAGCAGCACCGGGGAGGGTGTGATCTATACGCAGTATTTT
>TRBD1|TRBJ1-1|TRBV24-1|-|14
CARTWDRGNTEAFF
TGTGCCAGGACCTGGGACAGGGGCAACACTGAAGCTTTCTTT
>TRBD2|TRBJ2-1|TRBV7-3|few|17
CASSLTSGGHSYNEQFF
TGTGCCAGCAGCTTAACTAGCGGGGGGCACTCCTACAATGAGCAGTTCTTC
>-|TRBJ2-7|TRBV6-1|once|13
CASSEQGPDEQYF
TGTGCCAGCAGTGAACAGGGGCCTGACGAGCAGTACTTC
>-|TRBJ1-6|TRBV2|-|12
CASREDYSPLHF
TGTGCCAGCCGGGAGGATTATTCACCCCTCCACTTT
>-|TRBJ2-1|TRBV29-1|-|13
CSVEDEGAAEQFF
TGCAGCGTTGAAGATGAAGGGGCCGCTGAGCAGTTCTTC
>TRBD2|TRBJ2-2|TRBV7-2|-|17
CASSPLGGGASFGELFF
TGTGCCAGCAGCCCTCTCGGCGGGGGGGCCTCTTTCGGGGAGCTGTTTTTT
>-|TRBJ2-5|TRBV20-1|few|14
CSAPDRTRGETQYF
TGCAGTGCCCCCGACCGTACCAGGGGAGAGACCCAGTACTTC
>TRBD2|TRBJ2-7|TRBV20-1|few|13
CSAGLAGGIEQYF
TGCAGTGCTGGCCTAGCGGGGGGGATCGAGCAGTACTTC
>-|TRBJ2-5|TRBV12-3/TRBV12-4|once|15
CASSRRVGPRETQYF
TGTGCCAGCAGTCGTAGGGTCGGGCCCCGGGAGACCCAGTACTTC
>-|TRBJ1-3|TRBV25-1|-|14
CASLSASPGNTIYF
TGTGCCAGCCTGTCTGCTTCTCCTGGAAACACCATATATTTT
>-|TRBJ2-3|TRBV9|-|15
CASSVAPSATDTQYF
TGTGCCAGCAGCGTAGCCCCGTCGGCCACAGATACGCAGTATTTT
>TRBD1|TRBJ2-3|TRBV10-3|-|14
CAIRGQGSTDTQYF
TGTGCCATCAGGGGACAGGGATCGACAGATACGCAGTATTTT
>TRBD2|TRBJ2-1|TRBV9|-|15
CASSTSGGASDEQFF
TGTGCCAGCAGCACCAGCGGGGGGGCGAGCGATGAGCAGTTCTTC
>-|TRBJ2-1|TRBV7-8|few|16
CASSARSSGSGDEQFF
TGTGCCAGCAGCGCACGAAGCAGCGGCTCAGGGGATGAGCAGTTCTTC
>TRBD2|TRBJ2-3|TRBV20-1|-|14
CSAIAGGPADTQYF
TGCAGTGCTATAGCGGGGGGGCCAGCAGATACGCAGTATTTT
>-|TRBJ2-2|TRBV6-5|once|15
CASSSTTGEGGELFF
TGTGCCAGCAGTTCGACGACAGGGGAGGGCGGGGAGCTGTTTTTT
>-|TRBJ2-5|TRBV12-3/TRBV12-4|once|14
CASSLPGKREAQYF
TGTGCCAGCAGTTTACCCGGGAAGCGAGAGGCCCAGTACTTC